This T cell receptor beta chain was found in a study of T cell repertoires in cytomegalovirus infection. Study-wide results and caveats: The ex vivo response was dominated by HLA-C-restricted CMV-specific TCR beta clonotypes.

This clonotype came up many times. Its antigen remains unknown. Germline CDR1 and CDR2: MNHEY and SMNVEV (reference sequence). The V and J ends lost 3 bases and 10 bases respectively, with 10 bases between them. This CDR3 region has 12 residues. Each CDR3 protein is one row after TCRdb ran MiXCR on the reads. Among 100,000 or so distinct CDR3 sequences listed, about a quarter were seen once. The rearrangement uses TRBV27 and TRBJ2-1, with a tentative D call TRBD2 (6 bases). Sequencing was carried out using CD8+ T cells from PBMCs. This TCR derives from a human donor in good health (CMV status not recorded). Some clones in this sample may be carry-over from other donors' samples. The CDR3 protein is CASSFGTGEQFF. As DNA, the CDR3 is TGTGCCAGCAGTTTCGGGACTGGCGAGCAGTTCTTC.